A selection of T cell receptor beta chains follows, all from one sample in a study of blood T cell repertoires in COVID-19. Using immunoSEQ multiplex PCR, the repertoire was profiled, and TCRdb retains in-frame clones only, with some absent. The table lists about 200,000 clones, about 80% of them singletons. Sequenced: peripheral blood. These receptors all come from a man between 60 and 75 years old with acute or convalescent COVID-19. CDR3s include the opening cysteine and the closing phenylalanine or tryptophan. A D gene is named only where the DNA matches it firmly. A clone size is listed for some rows: how often the clone was seen (once, few, many), or a class if it is expanded.

CDR3 DNA: TGTGCCAGCAGCGTAGCGAGGATCTCGGATACGCAGTATTTT
CDR3 protein: CASSVARISDTQYF
J gene: TRBJ2-3
clone size: .
D gene: .
V gene: TRBV9

CDR3 DNA: TGTGCCAGCAGGCCAGGGGTGTCCTTTGGCTACACCTTC
CDR3 protein: CASRPGVSFGYTF
J gene: TRBJ1-2
clone size: .
D gene: .
V gene: TRBV6-5

CDR3 DNA: TGTGCCAGTAGACCGGGACAGAATAATGAAAAACTGTTTTTT
CDR3 protein: CASRPGQNNEKLFF
J gene: TRBJ1-4
clone size: .
D gene: TRBD1
V gene: TRBV19

CDR3 DNA: TGTGCCAGCAGCTTGGACGGACTAGCGGGGGGGAATGAGCAGTTCTTC
CDR3 protein: CASSLDGLAGGNEQFF
J gene: TRBJ2-1
clone size: .
D gene: TRBD2
V gene: TRBV5-4

CDR3 DNA: TGTGCCAGCAGCGCATACGAACGGGACTATACTAGCACAGATACGCAGTATTTT
CDR3 protein: CASSAYERDYTSTDTQYF
J gene: TRBJ2-3
clone size: few
D gene: TRBD2
V gene: TRBV9

CDR3 DNA: TGTGCCAGTAGTACCACAGGGTTTGGCAATCAGCCCCAGCATTTT
CDR3 protein: CASSTTGFGNQPQHF
J gene: TRBJ1-5
clone size: .
D gene: .
V gene: TRBV19

CDR3 DNA: TGTGCCAGCAGCCCCCGGGGGGCGGCCGTTGCAGATACGCAGTATTTT
CDR3 protein: CASSPRGAAVADTQYF
J gene: TRBJ2-3
clone size: .
D gene: .
V gene: TRBV6-2/TRBV6-3

CDR3 DNA: TGCGCCAGCAGCTCCGGGACAGCGTCCTACAATGAGCAGTTCTTC
CDR3 protein: CASSSGTASYNEQFF
J gene: TRBJ2-1
clone size: few
D gene: TRBD1
V gene: TRBV5-1

CDR3 DNA: TGTGCCAGCAGCCACTTTTCGGGGAACTATGGCTACACCTTC
CDR3 protein: CASSHFSGNYGYTF
J gene: TRBJ1-2
clone size: .
D gene: .
V gene: TRBV3-1/TRBV3-2

CDR3 DNA: TGTGCCAGCACGCGGGGGGCGGGTGAAAAACTGTTTTTT
CDR3 protein: CASTRGAGEKLFF
J gene: TRBJ1-4
clone size: .
D gene: .
V gene: TRBV2

CDR3 DNA: TGTGCCAGCAGATTCCGACAGGGACACTATGGCTACACCTTC
CDR3 protein: CASRFRQGHYGYTF
J gene: TRBJ1-2
clone size: .
D gene: TRBD1
V gene: TRBV6-5

CDR3 DNA: TGTGCCAGTAGTACAAGACAGGCCCCTCAAAACATTCAGTACTTC
CDR3 protein: CASSTRQAPQNIQYF
J gene: TRBJ2-4
clone size: .
D gene: .
V gene: TRBV19

CDR3 DNA: TGTGCCAGCAGGGCGGGACAGGGAAATGGCTACACCTTC
CDR3 protein: CASRAGQGNGYTF
J gene: TRBJ1-2
clone size: few
D gene: TRBD1
V gene: TRBV2

CDR3 DNA: TGTGCCAGCAGTTCCGAGTTGTTCTTCTTT
CDR3 protein: CASSSELFFF
J gene: TRBJ1-1
clone size: .
D gene: .
V gene: TRBV28

CDR3 DNA: TGTGCCAGTACCGCCTATCAGGGAAGGGGCAATCAGCCCCAGCATTTT
CDR3 protein: CASTAYQGRGNQPQHF
J gene: TRBJ1-5
clone size: .
D gene: .
V gene: TRBV19

CDR3 DNA: TGTGCCAGCAGCCAGCCTAGCGGGAGGGCCATGGACACGCAGTATTTT
CDR3 protein: CASSQPSGRAMDTQYF
J gene: TRBJ2-3
clone size: .
D gene: TRBD2
V gene: TRBV7-9

CDR3 DNA: TGTGCCAGCAGCTACCCGGGCCCCGGGACTAACCCCTACGAGCAGTACTTC
CDR3 protein: CASSYPGPGTNPYEQYF
J gene: TRBJ2-7
clone size: .
D gene: TRBD2
V gene: TRBV11-2

CDR3 DNA: TGCGCCAGCAGCCAAGAGCCTAGCGGATACAATGAGCAGTTCTTC
CDR3 protein: CASSQEPSGYNEQFF
J gene: TRBJ2-1
clone size: .
D gene: TRBD2
V gene: TRBV4-1

CDR3 DNA: TGTGCCAGCAGGCGTCCGGGATTTGGGGAGCTGTTTTTT
CDR3 protein: CASRRPGFGELFF
J gene: TRBJ2-2
clone size: .
D gene: .
V gene: TRBV3-1/TRBV3-2

CDR3 DNA: TGCGCCACCCAACCAACTCCAGGGGGCTCCTACGAGCAGTACTTC
CDR3 protein: CATQPTPGGSYEQYF
J gene: TRBJ2-7
clone size: .
D gene: TRBD1
V gene: TRBV4-1

CDR3 DNA: TGTGCCAGCAGCGTAGGAGGACAGGGGGCATACATTCAGTACTTC
CDR3 protein: CASSVGGQGAYIQYF
J gene: TRBJ2-4
clone size: .
D gene: TRBD1
V gene: TRBV9

CDR3 DNA: TGTGCCAGCAGGTTATTTGGGGGCGTCACCGGGGAGCTGTTTTTT
CDR3 protein: CASRLFGGVTGELFF
J gene: TRBJ2-2
clone size: .
D gene: .
V gene: TRBV27

CDR3 DNA: TGCGCCAGCAGCCACGCAGGGTCTAACTATGGCTACACCTTC
CDR3 protein: CASSHAGSNYGYTF
J gene: TRBJ1-2
clone size: .
D gene: .
V gene: TRBV4-3

CDR3 DNA: TGTGCCAGCAGCTTCTATGTGGTGTCTTCCAATCAGCCCCAGCATTTT
CDR3 protein: CASSFYVVSSNQPQHF
J gene: TRBJ1-5
clone size: .
D gene: .
V gene: TRBV5-5

CDR3 DNA: TGTGCCAGCAGTGGACAGGGGGCTGGGGACTATGGCTACACCTTC
CDR3 protein: CASSGQGAGDYGYTF
J gene: TRBJ1-2
clone size: .
D gene: TRBD1
V gene: TRBV25-1

CDR3 DNA: TGTGCCAGCAGCCCTCGACAGGGTAGCACCGGGGAGCTGTTTTTT
CDR3 protein: CASSPRQGSTGELFF
J gene: TRBJ2-2
clone size: .
D gene: TRBD1
V gene: TRBV5-5

CDR3 DNA: TGTGCCAGTATCGGGGCGGGAGGTTCGTTCTTC
CDR3 protein: CASIGAGGSFF
J gene: TRBJ2-1
clone size: .
D gene: TRBD2
V gene: TRBV19

CDR3 DNA: TGTGCCAGCAGCAACCGGACGGAGGCCCAGCATTTT
CDR3 protein: CASSNRTEAQHF
J gene: TRBJ1-5
clone size: .
D gene: .
V gene: TRBV7-2

CDR3 DNA: TGTGCCAGCAGCGCTAGCGGGGGGGATTACGAGCAGTACTTC
CDR3 protein: CASSASGGDYEQYF
J gene: TRBJ2-7
clone size: .
D gene: TRBD2
V gene: TRBV9

CDR3 DNA: TGTGCCAGCAGTTACTCGAATCCGGGGGGCAATGAAAAACTGTTTTTT
CDR3 protein: CASSYSNPGGNEKLFF
J gene: TRBJ1-4
clone size: .
D gene: .
V gene: TRBV6-5